Ten or more counts support the clone carrying this T cell receptor (beta chain). The antigen remains undetermined. These data belong to a study of blood T cells in healthy people across ages. Primed by a sample-barcoded 5' primer and a J-beta primer mix, a second PCR proceeded for about 6 to 11 cycles. Each cDNA was tagged by a template-switch adaptor containing 12 random nucleotides. TCRdb used MiXCR to reprocess the 5' RACE reads, holding one entry per CDR3 protein. Among about 680,000 distinct CDR3 sequences listed, 49% were seen once. This CDR3 is built from 16 residues. Germline-derived CDR1 and CDR2 are SGHTA and FQGNSA. Trimming at V came to 5 bases and at J to 4 bases, leaving 9 bases not matched to a gene. Findings of the study overall: Samples with more naive T cells showed higher observed beta diversity. It was the long-lived donors that had more naive CD4+ cells and higher diversity than aged donors.

The clonotype comes from a woman aged 55-70 years in good health. The sequenced sample consisted of blood. The chain combines TRBV7-2 with TRBJ2-7; 12 bases align to TRBD1. CDR3 protein: CASSASGTGGRYEQYF. CDR3 nucleotide sequence: TGTGCCAGCAGCGCGTCCGGGACAGGGGGCCGATACGAGCAGTACTTC.